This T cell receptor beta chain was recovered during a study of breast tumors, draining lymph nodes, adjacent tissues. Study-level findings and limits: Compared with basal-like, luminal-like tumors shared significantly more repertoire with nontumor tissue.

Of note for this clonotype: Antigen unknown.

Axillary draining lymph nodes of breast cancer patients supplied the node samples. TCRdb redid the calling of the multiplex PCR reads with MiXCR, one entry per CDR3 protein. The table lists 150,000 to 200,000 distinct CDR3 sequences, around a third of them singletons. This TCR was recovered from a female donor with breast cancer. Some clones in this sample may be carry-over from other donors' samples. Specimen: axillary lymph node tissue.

Here the CDR3 DNA reads TGCAGCGGGAGGACAGATCCGAACACTGAAGCTTTCTTT. The encoded protein is CSGRTDPNTEAFF. V gene TRBV29-1 combines with J gene TRBJ1-1, with D perhaps matching TRBD1 (6 bases). V dropped 7 bases and J dropped 1 base, with 13 bases sitting between them. The CDR3 covers 13 residues. Germline-derived CDR1 and CDR2 are SQVTM and ANQGSEA.